Shown below are 15 T cell receptor beta chains from a single sample sequenced in a study of T cell responses to AZD1222 COVID-19 vaccine. The table came from immunoSEQ multiplex PCR; TCRdb's copy has only in-frame clones and leaves some out. The data hold 150,000 to 200,000 clones, with approximately 90% observed a single time. The material sequenced was peripheral blood, taken 28 days after the second dose of the MenACWY control vaccine. The receptor set was obtained from an adult who received the MenACWY meningococcal vaccine as a control.

The gene calls are TRBV30 and TRBJ1-3; D remains ambiguous. Trimming shortened V by 2 bases and J by 4 bases, and 18 bases separated the two germline ends. The CDR3 has 16 residues. From germline, CDR1 is GTSNPN and CDR2 SVGIG (reference sequence). This chain's CDR3 is CAWSWFRNSSGNTIYF. CDR3 nucleotide sequence: TGTGCCTGGAGTTGGTTCCGGAATAGCTCCGGAAACACCATATATTTT.

The rearrangement links TRBV15 to TRBJ1-1, with D uncertain. The CDR3 has 13 residues. CDR1 LNHNV and CDR2 YYDKDF come from the germline V gene (reference sequence). V was clipped by 6 bases and J by 1 base, with 9 bases between them. The CDR3 spells CATRGSGNTEAFF. CDR3 coding DNA: TGTGCCACCAGGGGCAGCGGGAACACTGAAGCTTTCTTT.

This clone was seen more than once but under ten times. The chain carries TRBV6-1 and TRBJ1-1; D gene unclear. Trimming took 3 bases from V and 0 from J, leaving 8 bases between them. This CDR3 is built from 14 residues. Germline assignment: CDR1 MNHNS and CDR2 SASEGT. The chain's CDR3 is CASSEEHLNTEAFF. DNA of the CDR3: TGTGCCAGCAGTGAGGAACACCTGAACACTGAAGCTTTCTTT.

The chain recombines TRBV19 with TRBJ2-3; the match to TRBD2 covers 12 bases. The CDR3 extends over 14 amino acids. V lost 8 bases and J lost 0; bases outside the gene matches: 0. The germline gives CDR1 LNHDA, CDR2 SQIVND (reference sequence). CDR3 coding DNA: TGTGCCAGTCTAGCGGGAGGGAGCACAGATACGCAGTATTTT. Protein product: CASLAGGSTDTQYF. Full variable domain (rest looked up from reference TRBV19 and TRBJ2-3): DGGITQSPKYLFRKEGQNVTLSCEQNLNHDAMYWYRQDPGQGLRLIYYSQIVNDFQKGDIAEGYSVSREKKESFPLTVTSAQKNPTAFYLCASLAGGSTDTQYFGPGTRLTVL.

This sequence joins TRBV12-3 or TRBV12-4 and TRBJ1-2; maybe TRBD1 (5 bases). The CDR3 covers 13 residues. V lost 8 bases and J lost 2, with 12 bases in between. The CDR3 is CASQGTDNYGYTF. The CDR3 DNA reads TGTGCCAGCCAGGGAACAGACAACTATGGCTACACCTTC.

The chain combines TRBV7-2 with TRBJ1-2; D is unresolved. Trimming took 7 bases from V and 8 from J, leaving 17 bases between them. Germline-derived CDR1 and CDR2 are SGHTA and FQGNSA. The length of the CDR3 is 13 residues. Here the CDR3 reads CASTRSSSGGYTF. The CDR3 region has the DNA TGTGCCAGCACCCGCTCATCTTCGGGCGGCTACACCTTC.

This sequence joins TRBV28 and TRBJ2-2; no reliable D call. Trimming stripped 5 bases from V and 4 bases from J, with 14 bases between. This CDR3 is built from 15 residues. Germline assignment: CDR1 MDHEN and CDR2 SYDVKM. The CDR3, as DNA: TGTGCCAGCAGTCCCCACTCAAGCTCCACCGGGGAGCTGTTTTTT. Translated, it gives CASSPHSSSTGELFF.

The CDR3 sequence is CASSVDGLNEKLFF. Written as DNA, the CDR3 is TGTGCCAGCAGCGTAGACGGGCTTAATGAAAAACTGTTTTTT. V gene TRBV9 combines with J gene TRBJ1-4; D unclear. The germline V gene has CDR1 SGDLS and CDR2 YYNGEE. This CDR3 is 14 amino acids long. The V gene lost 0 bases and the J gene lost 4 bases, with 7 bases spanning the gap.

The rearrangement joins TRBV24-1 to TRBJ2-1; 8 bases are a match to TRBD2. The junction had 3 bases not matched to a gene; V was cut back by 4 bases and J by 8 bases. The CDR3 is 13 residues long. Germline CDR1 and CDR2: KGHDR and SFDVKD. The CDR3 nucleotides are TGTGCCACCAGTGACGGGGGGGCGGATGAGCAGTTCTTC. Amino acids: CATSDGGADEQFF.

The sample holds one count of this clone. The rearrangement links TRBV10-1 to TRBJ2-7; 8 bases line up with TRBD2. The CDR3 runs 15 residues. Germline CDR1 and CDR2: WNHNN and SYGVQD (reference sequence). Trimming took 3 bases from V and 4 from J; bases not matched to a gene: 8. DNA of the CDR3: TGCGCCAGCAGTGAAGGGGAGCGGGAGAGGTACGAGCAGTACTTC. Residues: CASSEGERERYEQYF.

The CDR3 coding sequence is TGTGCCAGCAGCCCCCGGGACAGGGGGACCTATGGCTACACCTTC. This translates into CASSPRDRGTYGYTF. The chain joins TRBV6-5 to TRBJ1-2; 11 bases align to TRBD1. The V and J ends lost 6 bases and 4 bases, in that order; junction bases with no gene match: 7. The CDR3 length is 15 residues. Looked up from germline, CDR1 is MNHEY and CDR2 is SVGAGI.

The CDR3 region is CASSLVGADNSPLHF. DNA of the CDR3: TGCGCCAGCAGCTTGGTAGGGGCGGATAATTCACCCCTCCACTTT. V is TRBV5-1 and J is TRBJ1-6, with D possibly TRBD1 on 5 matching bases. V lost 0 bases to trimming and J lost 5 bases, with 9 bases between them. Germline CDR1 SGHRS, CDR2 YFSETQ. CDR3 length: 15 amino acids. The full variable domain, its missing parts supplied by reference TRBV5-1 and TRBJ1-6, is KAGVTQTPRYLIKTRGQQVTLSCSPISGHRSVSWYQQTPGQGLQFLFEYFSETQRNKGNFPGRFSGRQFSNSRSEMNVSTLELGDSALYLCASSLVGADNSPLHFGNGTRLTVT.

Only a few counts were recorded for this clone. The chain couples TRBV10-3 to TRBJ1-2; tentatively, D is TRBD1 (6 bases). This CDR3 comprises 13 residues. Germline V gene sequence: CDR1 ENHRY, CDR2 SYGVKD. The V end was cut by 5 bases, the J end by 6 bases, with 13 bases between. CDR3 DNA: TGTGCCATCAGTCTGGACAGACCAAATGGCTACACCTTC. Protein: CAISLDRPNGYTF.

The chain carries TRBV27 and TRBJ1-2; 7 bases are shared with TRBD1. CDR3 length equals 12 residues. Per the germline V gene, CDR1 is MNHEY and CDR2 is SMNVEV (reference sequence). With 5 bases clipped from V and 8 bases from J, the junction kept 5 bases outside the gene matches. The DNA for the CDR3 is TGTGCCAGCAGTCCTAACAGGGGCGGCTACACCTTC. The encoded protein is CASSPNRGGYTF.

The chain recombines TRBV6-5 with TRBJ2-5; 9 bases match TRBD1. In germline, CDR1 is MNHEY, CDR2 SVGAGI. This CDR3 is 14 amino acids long. After removal of 6 bases from V and 5 bases from J, the junction contained 7 bases not matched to a gene. Here the CDR3 reads CASRRDRVGETQYF. In nucleotides, the CDR3 is TGTGCCAGCAGGCGGGACAGGGTGGGGGAGACCCAGTACTTC.